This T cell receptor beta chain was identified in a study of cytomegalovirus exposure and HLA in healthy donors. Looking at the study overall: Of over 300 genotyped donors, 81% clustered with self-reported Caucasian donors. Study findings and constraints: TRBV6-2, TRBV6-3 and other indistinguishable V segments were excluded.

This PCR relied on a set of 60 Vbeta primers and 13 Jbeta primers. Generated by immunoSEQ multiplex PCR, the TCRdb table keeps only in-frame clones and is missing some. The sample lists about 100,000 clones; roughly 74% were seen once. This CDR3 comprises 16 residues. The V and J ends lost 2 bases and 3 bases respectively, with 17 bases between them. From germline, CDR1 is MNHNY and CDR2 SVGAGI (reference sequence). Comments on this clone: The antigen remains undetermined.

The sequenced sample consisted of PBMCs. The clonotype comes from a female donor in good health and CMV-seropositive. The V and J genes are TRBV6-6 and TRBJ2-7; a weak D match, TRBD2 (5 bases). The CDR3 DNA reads TGTGCCAGCAGTTACCATCCCGGGGAGATCTACTACGAGCAGTACTTC. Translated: CASSYHPGEIYYEQYF.